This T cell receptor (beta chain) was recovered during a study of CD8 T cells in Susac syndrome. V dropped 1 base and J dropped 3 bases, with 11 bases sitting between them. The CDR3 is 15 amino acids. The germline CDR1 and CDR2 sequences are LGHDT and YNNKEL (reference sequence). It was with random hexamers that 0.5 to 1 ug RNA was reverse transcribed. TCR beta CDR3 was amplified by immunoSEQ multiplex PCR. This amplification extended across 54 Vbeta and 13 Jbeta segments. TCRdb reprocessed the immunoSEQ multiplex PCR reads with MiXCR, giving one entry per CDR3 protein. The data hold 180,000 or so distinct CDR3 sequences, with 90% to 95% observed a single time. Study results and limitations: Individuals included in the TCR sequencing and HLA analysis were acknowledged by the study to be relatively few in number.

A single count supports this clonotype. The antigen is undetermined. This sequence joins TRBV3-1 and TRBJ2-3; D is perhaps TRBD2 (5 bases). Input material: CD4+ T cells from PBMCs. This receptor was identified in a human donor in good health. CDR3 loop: CASSQAGRRTDTQYF. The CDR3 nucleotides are TGTGCCAGCAGCCAAGCAGGACGGAGGACAGATACGCAGTATTTT.